A single sample is the source of the 25 T cell receptor beta chains below, sequenced in a study of CD8 T cells in Susac syndrome. Reverse transcription of 0.5 to 1 ug RNA was carried out with random hexamers. TCRdb called the immunoSEQ multiplex PCR reads again in MiXCR, with one record for every CDR3 protein. Altogether 180,000 or so distinct CDR3 sequences are present, roughly 95% being singletons, with the ten largest covering about 0.093%. Specimen: CD4+ T cells from PBMCs. Receptors were obtained from a human donor with multiple sclerosis.

The rearrangement uses TRBV29-1 and TRBJ2-7, with 11 bases that match TRBD1. The germline gives CDR1 SQVTM, CDR2 ANQGSEA. The trim removed 4 bases at V and 1 base at J, leaving 3 bases unmatched. CDR3 length: 14 amino acids. The CDR3 region is CSVAGTGGSYEQYF. In nucleotides, the CDR3 is TGCAGCGTTGCCGGGACAGGGGGTTCCTACGAGCAGTACTTC.

The rearrangement uses TRBV6-6 and TRBJ1-2, with D hard to call. CDR1 and CDR2 from the germline V gene are MNHNY and SVGAGI (reference sequence). This CDR3 contains 14 residues. Trimming stripped 5 bases from V and 1 base from J, with 11 bases between. CDR3 nucleotide sequence: TGTGCCAGCAGTCACCGATCCGGTAACTATGGCTACACCTTC. Translating it yields CASSHRSGNYGYTF.

This sequence joins TRBV6-5 and TRBJ2-1, with 7 bases aligning to TRBD1. V trimming: 2 bases; J trimming: 1 base; junction bases outside the gene matches: 8. The CDR3 totals 17 residues. The germline V gene has CDR1 MNHEY and CDR2 SVGAGI. The CDR3 is CASSYTGAGGSYNEQFF. CDR3 in DNA: TGTGCCAGCAGTTACACCGGGGCAGGGGGATCCTACAATGAGCAGTTCTTC.

This chain uses TRBV2 with TRBJ2-7; 10 bases are shared with TRBD1. Germline V gene sequence: CDR1 SNHLY, CDR2 FYNNEI. With 6 bases clipped from V and 6 bases from J, the junction kept 11 bases outside the gene matches. This CDR3 is built from 15 residues. The CDR3: CASSETGGSLGEQYF. The CDR3, as DNA: TGTGCCAGCAGCGAGACAGGGGGCAGTCTAGGCGAGCAGTACTTC.

V is TRBV6-2 or TRBV6-3 and J is TRBJ2-7; 12 positions match TRBD2. The CDR3 sequence is 17 residues long. The germline CDR1 and CDR2 sequences are MNHEY and SVGEGT. J gave up 0 bases and V 4 bases, and 7 bases lay outside the gene matches. CDR3 residues: CASSSGTSGPYSYEQYF. The DNA for the CDR3 is TGTGCCAGCAGTTCAGGGACTAGCGGGCCGTACTCCTACGAGCAGTACTTC.

The rearrangement joins TRBV7-3 to TRBJ2-1, with D uncertain. From germline, CDR1 is SGHTA and CDR2 FQGTGA. CDR3 length: 13 amino acids. Trimming left V 0 bases short and J 2 bases short, with 2 bases between. CDR3 residues: CASSLTPYNEQFF. As DNA, the CDR3 is TGTGCCAGCAGCTTAACCCCCTACAATGAGCAGTTCTTC.

The CDR3 loop is CASSQEYGYTF. The CDR3 bases are TGTGCCAGCAGCCAAGAGTATGGCTACACCTTC. The chain joins TRBV5-6 to TRBJ1-2; D call uncertain. V lost 4 bases, J lost 5 bases, and 6 bases lay in between. The CDR3 is made up of 11 amino acids. Looked up from germline, CDR1 is SGHDT and CDR2 is YYEEEE.

The chain recombines TRBV7-2 with TRBJ2-7; 7 bases agree with TRBD2. Trimming removed 3 bases from V and 3 bases from J; junction bases left unmatched: 8. Per germline, CDR1 SGHTA and CDR2 FQGNSA. The CDR3 sequence is 15 residues long. Written as DNA, the CDR3 is TGTGCCAGCAGCTTCCAGCCCGGGACTATCTACGAGCAGTACTTC. The encoded protein is CASSFQPGTIYEQYF. Combining the CDR3 with reference TRBV7-2 and TRBJ2-7 gives the whole variable domain GAGVSQSPSNKVTEKGKDVELRCDPISGHTALYWYRQSLGQGLEFLIYFQGNSAPDKSGLPSDRFSAERTGGSVSTLTIQRTQQEDSAVYLCASSFQPGTIYEQYFGPGTRLTVT.

This CDR3 is CASSEHRGQGAYEQYF. DNA of the CDR3: TGTGCCAGCAGTGAGCATCGGGGACAGGGGGCCTACGAGCAGTACTTC. V is TRBV28 and J is TRBJ2-7; 11 positions agree with TRBD1. This CDR3 spans 16 amino acids. Per the germline V gene, CDR1 is MDHEN and CDR2 is SYDVKM. V shed 5 bases, J shed 2 bases, and the junction held 8 bases outside the gene matches. Variable domain in full (rest from reference TRBV28 and TRBJ2-7): DVKVTQSSRYLVKRTGEKVFLECVQDMDHENMFWYRQDPGLGLRLIYFSYDVKMKEKGDIPEGYSVSREKKERFSLILESASTNQTSMYLCASSEHRGQGAYEQYFGPGTRLTVT.

The chain uses TRBV27 and TRBJ1-5, with D hard to call. Trimming cost V 5 bases and J 0 bases, with 8 bases left between them. Germline CDR1 reads MNHEY; CDR2 reads SMNVEV (reference sequence). CDR3 length equals 14 residues. The CDR3 DNA reads as TGTGCCAGCAGTATAGGCTATAGCAATCAGCCCCAGCATTTT. Its translation: CASSIGYSNQPQHF.

The chain is built from TRBV10-3 and TRBJ2-3; TRBD2 aligns across 12 bases. The CDR3 consists of 16 residues. The V segment lost 5 bases and the J segment 2 bases; nucleotides outside the gene matches: 5. Germline loops: CDR1 ENHRY, CDR2 SYGVKD. CDR3 DNA: TGTGCCATCAGTCAAGGACTAGCGGGGCACACAGATACGCAGTATTTT. Amino acid sequence: CAISQGLAGHTDTQYF.

V and J are TRBV2 and TRBJ2-7; D gene unclear. The CDR3 spans 11 residues. V was shortened by 8 bases and J by 2 bases, with 7 bases between the two germline ends. CDR1 is SNHLY, CDR2 FYNNEI, per germline. The CDR3, as DNA: TGTGCCAGCGCCAGCCCCTACGAGCAGTACTTC. Protein product: CASASPYEQYF. The full variable domain, with the rest looked up from reference TRBV2 and TRBJ2-7, is EPEVTQTPSHQVTQMGQEVILRCVPISNHLYFYWYRQILGQKVEFLVSFYNNEISEKSEIFDDQFSVERPDGSNFTLKIRSTKLEDSAMYFCASASPYEQYFGPGTRLTVT.

This clonotype appeared a single time. This chain uses TRBV7-6 with TRBJ2-5, with 13 positions matching TRBD2. Trimming took 6 bases from V and 6 from J; bases not matched to a gene: 7. Germline V lookup: CDR1 SGHVS, CDR2 FNYEAQ. The CDR3 is made up of 15 amino acids. In nucleotides, the CDR3 is TGTGCCAGCAGATCACTAGCGGGGGGGCAAAAGACCCAGTACTTC. Its translation: CASRSLAGGQKTQYF.

The chain recombines TRBV30 with TRBJ2-1; D is undetermined. Germline V gene data show CDR1 as GTSNPN and CDR2 as SVGIG (reference sequence). Trimming stripped 5 bases from V and 6 bases from J, with 5 bases between. The CDR3 consists of 10 residues. The CDR3 DNA follows: TGTGCCTGGGGATTCAATGAGCAGTTCTTC. Protein sequence: CAWGFNEQFF.

This chain uses TRBV25-1 with TRBJ1-2; no firm D call. Germline CDR1 is MGHDK and CDR2 is SYGVNS. The CDR3 loop spans 11 amino acids. Deletions cut 2 bases from V and 2 bases from J, with 0 bases between. CDR3 region: CASSENYGYTF. The CDR3, as DNA: TGTGCCAGCAGTGAAAACTATGGCTACACCTTC.

V and J are TRBV20-1 and TRBJ1-4; D is uncertain. Per germline, CDR1 DFQATT and CDR2 SNEGSKA (reference sequence). The CDR3 covers 13 residues. V was shortened by 3 bases and J by 0 bases, with 5 bases between the two germline ends. For the CDR3, the DNA is TGCAGTGCTAGTGCCTCAACTAATGAAAAACTGTTTTTT. This encodes CSASASTNEKLFF.

This rearrangement joins TRBV30 to TRBJ1-1; D is unresolved. Between the trimmed V and J ends, which lost 2 bases and 4 bases, there was a span of 14 bases. The CDR3 runs to 14 residues. Looked up from germline, CDR1 is GTSNPN and CDR2 is SVGIG (reference sequence). CDR3 region: CAWSRRALSTEAFF. The DNA for the CDR3 is TGTGCCTGGAGTCGACGGGCCCTGAGCACTGAAGCTTTCTTT.

The chain combines TRBV30 with TRBJ2-3; D is perhaps TRBD1 or TRBD2 (5 bases each). The CDR3 runs to 15 residues. Trimming stripped 3 bases from V and 2 bases from J, with 15 bases between. Germline V gene data show CDR1 as GTSNPN and CDR2 as SVGIG (reference sequence). In DNA, the CDR3 is TGTGCCTGGAGCGCCCGGGGCAGTCTCACAGATACGCAGTATTTT. The encoded protein is CAWSARGSLTDTQYF. Full variable domain (remainder filled in from reference TRBV30 and TRBJ2-3): SQTIHQWPATLVQPVGSPLSLECTVEGTSNPNLYWYRQAAGRGLQLLFYSVGIGQISSEVPQNLSASRPQDRQFILSSKKLLLSDSGFYLCAWSARGSLTDTQYFGPGTRLTVL.

This clonotype has only one observation. The chain carries TRBV29-1 and TRBJ2-3, with D unresolved. This CDR3 has 14 residues. CDR1 SQVTM and CDR2 ANQGSEA come from the germline V gene. V was cut by 3 bases and J by 2 bases, with 12 bases left in between. CDR3 nucleotide sequence: TGCAGCGTTGAGAACGGCGATTTCACAGATACGCAGTATTTT. The encoded protein is CSVENGDFTDTQYF.

The chain carries TRBV5-1 and TRBJ2-7; TRBD1 might be the D (5 bases). Germline lookup yields CDR1 SGHRS and CDR2 YFSETQ. This CDR3 has 14 amino acids. V was shortened by 6 bases and J by 5 bases, with 18 bases between the two germline ends. As DNA, the CDR3 is TGCGCCAGCATCCCCTTCCCAGGGTTCAACGAGCAGTACTTC. It translates to CASIPFPGFNEQYF.

This chain joins TRBV24-1 and TRBJ2-7; tentative D call: TRBD2 (5 bases). Between the trimmed V and J ends, which lost 4 bases and 2 bases, there was a span of 8 bases. CDR1 and CDR2 (germline): KGHDR, SFDVKD. This CDR3 has 13 amino acids. The CDR3 is CATSEREAYEQYF. For the CDR3, the DNA is TGTGCCACCAGTGAACGGGAAGCCTACGAGCAGTACTTC.

This clonotype has a handful of counts. This chain joins TRBV6-5 and TRBJ2-3; D could derive from TRBD1 or TRBD2 (5 bases each). Germline lookup yields CDR1 MNHEY and CDR2 SVGAGI. The CDR3 covers 14 residues. The germline V and J ends were trimmed by 5 bases and 2 bases, with 11 bases remaining between them. In DNA form, the CDR3 reads TGTGCCAGCAGTCTGGGACCTGACACAGATACGCAGTATTTT. It encodes CASSLGPDTDTQYF.

The J gene is TRBJ1-2, the V gene TRBV19; 8 bases are a match to TRBD1. The trim removed 5 bases at V and 6 bases at J, leaving 5 bases unmatched. Germline V gene sequence: CDR1 LNHDA, CDR2 SQIVND (reference sequence). The length of the CDR3 is 13 residues. The CDR3 DNA follows: TGTGCCAGTAGTCCCGGGACAGGAGATGGCTACACCTTC. This gives the protein CASSPGTGDGYTF.

V is TRBV30 and J is TRBJ1-6, with 10 bases aligning to TRBD1. The CDR3 sequence is 15 residues long. J lost 10 bases, V lost 5 bases, and 11 bases had no gene match. Germline V gene sequence: CDR1 GTSNPN, CDR2 SVGIG (reference sequence). This chain's CDR3 is CAWGEGQGNHSPLHF. The CDR3 bases are TGTGCCTGGGGTGAGGGACAGGGGAATCACTCACCCCTCCACTTT.

This chain connects TRBV11-2 to TRBJ1-4; possible D gene TRBD1, 6 bases. This CDR3 has 17 residues. The V end lost 3 bases, the J end lost 8 bases, and 22 bases lay between the germline ends. CDR1 and CDR2 from the germline V gene are SGHAT and FQNNGV. In DNA, the CDR3 is TGTGCCAGCAGCTTTCCCACAGGGAAGCACCCTGAGGAAAAACTGTTTTTT. This gives the protein CASSFPTGKHPEEKLFF.